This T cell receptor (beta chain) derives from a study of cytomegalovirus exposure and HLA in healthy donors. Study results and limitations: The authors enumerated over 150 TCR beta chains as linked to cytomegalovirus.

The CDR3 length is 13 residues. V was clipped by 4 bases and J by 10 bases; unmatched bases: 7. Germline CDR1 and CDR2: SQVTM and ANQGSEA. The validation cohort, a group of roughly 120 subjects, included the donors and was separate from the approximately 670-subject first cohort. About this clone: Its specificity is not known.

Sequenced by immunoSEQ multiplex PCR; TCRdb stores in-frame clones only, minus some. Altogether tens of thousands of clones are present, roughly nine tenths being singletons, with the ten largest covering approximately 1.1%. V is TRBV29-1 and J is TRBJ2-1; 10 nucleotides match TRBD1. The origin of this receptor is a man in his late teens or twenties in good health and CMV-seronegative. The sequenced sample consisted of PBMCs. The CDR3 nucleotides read TGCAGCGTTGCCGGGACAGGGGCGCGAGAGCAGTTCTTC. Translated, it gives CSVAGTGAREQFF.